This paragraph reports one T cell receptor beta chain. Its antigen is as yet unknown. The data belong to a study of cytomegalovirus exposure and HLA in healthy donors. General study points: A later analysis showed that HLA-associated TCR beta chains had undergone more clonal expansion than equally common others. Within an earlier analysis, most TCR beta V segments proved productive either about 90% or about 30% of the time. Only CMV serostatus was available as immune exposure information. The authors later linked a missense DCLRE1C variant to TCR beta V- and J-gene trimming.

CDR1 and CDR2 (germline): SGHRS, YFSETQ. The J segment lost 6 bases and the V segment lost 6 bases, leaving 10 bases of the junction unmatched. There are 15 residues in the CDR3. Primers: 60 Vbeta forward and 13 Jbeta reverse. The protocol was immunoSEQ multiplex PCR, while the TCRdb copy is restricted to in-frame clones and leaves out a portion. The sample holds 140,000 to 150,000 clones; about 84% are singletons and the top ten take 2% to 3%. The sequence came from a woman aged 18-29 years in good health and CMV-seropositive. The sample was PBMCs. The rearrangement joins TRBV5-1 to TRBJ2-3; 10 bases agree with TRBD2. The CDR3 DNA reads TGCGCCAGCAAGCGTGCTAGCGGGGGATCGGATACGCAGTATTTT. Translated, it gives CASKRASGGSDTQYF.